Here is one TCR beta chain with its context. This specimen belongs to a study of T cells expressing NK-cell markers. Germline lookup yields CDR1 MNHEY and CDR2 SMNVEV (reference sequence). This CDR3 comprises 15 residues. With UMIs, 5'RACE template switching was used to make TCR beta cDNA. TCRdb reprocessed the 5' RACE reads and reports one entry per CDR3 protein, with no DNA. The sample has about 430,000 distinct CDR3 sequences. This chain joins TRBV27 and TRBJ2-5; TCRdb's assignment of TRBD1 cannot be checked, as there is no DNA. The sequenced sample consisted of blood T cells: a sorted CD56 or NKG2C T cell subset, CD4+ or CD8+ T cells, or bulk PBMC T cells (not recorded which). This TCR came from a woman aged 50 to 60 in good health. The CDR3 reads CASSSLAGQGETQYF.